Listed here are 15 T cell receptor beta chains from one sample, sequenced in a study of blood T cell repertoires in COVID-19. Here immunoSEQ multiplex PCR was the method, and the copy in TCRdb shows in-frame clones only, minus some. The sample includes 300,000 to 400,000 clones, roughly 89% of them seen just once. Sample: peripheral blood. The receptors come from a woman in her late teens or twenties who had recovered from COVID-19.

This clone was seen a few times. This chain links TRBV4-3 with TRBJ2-2, with 8 nucleotides matching TRBD2. The V and J ends lost 4 bases and 0 bases, in that order; junction bases with no gene match: 4. The CDR3 spans 16 residues. Germline V gene lookup returns CDR1 LGHNA and CDR2 YSLEER. CDR3 residues: CASSRTSGSNTGELFF. In nucleotides, the CDR3 is TGCGCCAGCAGCCGCACTAGCGGTTCGAACACCGGGGAGCTGTTTTTT.

The V gene is TRBV11-2, the J gene TRBJ2-7; 8 bases agree with TRBD1. Germline trimming cut 0 bases from V and 5 bases from J; bases unmatched to any gene: 6. The CDR3 extends over 15 amino acids. The germline gives CDR1 SGHAT, CDR2 FQNNGV. CDR3 sequence (DNA): TGTGCCAGCAGCTTAGAGTACAGGGGGTATCACGAGCAGTACGTC. It encodes CASSLEYRGYHEQYV.

The J gene is TRBJ2-1, the V gene TRBV11-3; D possibly corresponds to TRBD1 (5 bases). Between the trimmed V and J ends, which lost 0 bases and 2 bases, there was a span of 11 bases. The CDR3 consists of 16 residues. Germline-derived CDR1 and CDR2 are SGHNT and YENEEA. The CDR3 nucleotides are TGTGCCAGCAGCTTAGACCAGGGTCGAACCTACAATGAGCAGTTCTTC. Translating gives CASSLDQGRTYNEQFF.

The chain has TRBV5-1 and TRBJ1-1, with D perhaps matching TRBD1 (6 bases). V shed 4 bases and J shed 9 bases, with 16 bases lying between them. CDR1 is SGHRS, CDR2 YFSETQ, per germline. The length of the CDR3 is 13 residues. CDR3 sequence reads: CASSVESQGQAFF. For the CDR3, the DNA is TGCGCCAGCAGCGTGGAGTCACAGGGTCAAGCTTTCTTT.

The CDR3 is CASSQEGAREQYV. Here the CDR3 DNA reads TGTGCCAGCAGTCAGGAGGGGGCAAGGGAGCAGTACGTC. This chain uses TRBV5-8 with TRBJ2-7; D is perhaps TRBD1 (7 bases). This CDR3 is built from 13 residues. The germline V gene encodes CDR1 SGHTS and CDR2 YDEGEE. V was shortened by 5 bases and J by 7 bases, with 16 bases between the two germline ends.

The chain combines TRBV19 with TRBJ1-5; 7 bases are shared with TRBD1. This CDR3 has 14 residues. The V and J ends lost 5 bases and 9 bases, in that order; junction bases with no gene match: 10. Germline lookup yields CDR1 LNHDA and CDR2 SQIVND (reference sequence). The CDR3: CASSLPGTVRPQHF. The CDR3 DNA reads TGTGCCAGTAGTCTACCGGGGACAGTTAGGCCCCAGCATTTT.

The chain joins TRBV9 to TRBJ2-2; tentative D call: TRBD2 (5 bases). CDR1 and CDR2 (germline): SGDLS, YYNGEE. The CDR3 is 13 residues long. V was clipped by 0 bases and J by 7 bases, with 7 bases between them. This chain's CDR3 is CASSVAGNGELFF. CDR3 DNA sequence: TGTGCCAGCAGCGTAGCGGGAAACGGGGAGCTGTTTTTT.

V gene TRBV4-3 combines with J gene TRBJ1-2, with 11 bases matching TRBD1. The CDR3 runs to 17 residues. The germline V gene encodes CDR1 LGHNA and CDR2 YSLEER. J lost 7 bases, V lost 1 base, and 11 bases had no gene match. CDR3 protein: CASSQGGQGAFITGYTF. CDR3 DNA: TGCGCCAGCAGCCAAGGAGGACAGGGGGCGTTTATCACTGGCTACACCTTC.

The V gene is TRBV27, the J gene TRBJ2-6; 7 bases map to TRBD1. The CDR3 sequence is 17 residues long. V was pared by 5 bases and J by 0 bases, with 7 bases of the junction left unmatched. CDR1 is MNHEY and CDR2 is SMNVEV in the germline V gene (reference sequence). The DNA of the CDR3 is TGTGCCAGCAGTGGGTACAGGGGAGCCTCTGGGGCCAACGTCCTGACTTTC. Residues: CASSGYRGASGANVLTF.

As regards this clone: A read error may account for a junction end that differs from germline. This chain uses TRBV12-3 or TRBV12-4 with TRBJ2-3; 7 bases are a match to TRBD2. This CDR3 has 13 residues. In nucleotides, the CDR3 is TGTGCCAGCAGTAATACAAAGCGGGATAAGCAGTATTTT. Translated, it gives CASSNTKRDKQYF.

The chain combines TRBV24-1 with TRBJ2-1; 7 bases match TRBD1. Per germline, CDR1 KGHDR and CDR2 SFDVKD. CDR3 length: 16 amino acids. Trimming took 2 bases from V and 6 from J; bases not matched to a gene: 9. CDR3 coding DNA: TGTGCCACCAGTGATTCCGGGACAGAAAGGAGCAATGAGCAGTTCTTC. Its translation is CATSDSGTERSNEQFF.

This rearrangement joins TRBV30 to TRBJ1-3; a possible D gene is TRBD1 (5 bases). CDR1 and CDR2 (germline): GTSNPN, SVGIG (reference sequence). The CDR3 consists of 13 residues. V gave up 3 bases and J gave up 3 bases, with 9 bases separating them. CDR3 in amino acids: CAWRGRGGNTIYF. DNA of the CDR3: TGTGCCTGGAGGGGTAGGGGTGGAAACACCATATATTTT. The full variable domain, completed using reference TRBV30 and TRBJ1-3, is SQTIHQWPATLVQPVGSPLSLECTVEGTSNPNLYWYRQAAGRGLQLLFYSVGIGQISSEVPQNLSASRPQDRQFILSSKKLLLSDSGFYLCAWRGRGGNTIYFGEGSWLTVV.

Written as DNA, the CDR3 is TGTGCCACCAGCAGCCGCAGGGCTTGGACGGACTATGGCTACACCTTC. Protein product: CATSSRRAWTDYGYTF. The chain couples TRBV15 to TRBJ1-2; tentative D call: TRBD1 (5 bases). V gave up 3 bases and J gave up 3 bases, with 17 bases separating them. This CDR3 contains 16 residues. CDR1 LNHNV and CDR2 YYDKDF come from the germline V gene (reference sequence).

This clone has just one count. The chain links TRBV7-9 to TRBJ2-4; 7 bases are shared with TRBD1. CDR3 length: 16 residues. CDR1 and CDR2 (germline): SEHNR, FQNEAQ (reference sequence). V shed 5 bases and J 3 bases; nucleotides not matched to a gene: 10. CDR3 in DNA: TGTGCCAGCAGCCCTCGGGACAGTTTAGGCAAAAACATTCAGTACTTC. The encoded protein is CASSPRDSLGKNIQYF.

The V gene is TRBV27, the J gene TRBJ2-7; 8 bases line up with TRBD2. J gave up 2 bases and V 2 bases, and 5 bases lay outside the gene matches. The CDR3 consists of 15 residues. Germline V gene data show CDR1 as MNHEY and CDR2 as SMNVEV (reference sequence). The CDR3 DNA reads TGTGCCAGCAGTTTACCTAGCGGGCTTCCCTACGAGCAGTACGTC. The encoded protein is CASSLPSGLPYEQYV.